The text below deals with one T cell receptor beta chain. The lymph nodes were axillary draining lymph nodes from breast cancer patients. This sample was taken from a study of breast tumors, draining lymph nodes, adjacent tissues. Looked up from germline, CDR1 is LGHDT and CDR2 is YNNKEL (reference sequence). The CDR3 sequence is 16 residues long. Deletions cut 2 bases from V and 0 bases from J, with 13 bases between. TCRdb re-called the multiplex PCR reads with MiXCR, one entry per CDR3 protein. Altogether around 230,000 distinct CDR3 sequences are present, less than 45% being singletons, with the ten largest covering 3.6%.

This chain links TRBV3-1 with TRBJ1-2; TRBD1 might be the D (6 bases). This TCR came from a female donor with breast cancer. Some clones in this sample may be carry-over from other donors' samples. Sequenced sample: axillary lymph node tissue. CDR3 DNA sequence: TGTGCCAGCAGCCAATCATCCAGGGGACCTAACTATGGCTACACCTTC. Encoded protein: CASSQSSRGPNYGYTF.